What follows are 21 T cell receptor beta chains derived from one specimen sequenced in a study of regulatory T cells in long-lasting Graves disease. Specified time point: newly diagnosed GD, antithyroid drugs for less than 3 months. The authors made the TCR library using RNA they extracted from PBMCs. CDR3-region Arm-PCR and iRepertoire HTBI primers produced the TCR beta libraries. TCRdb independently ran MiXCR on the multiplex PCR reads; one entry per CDR3 protein. The table lists about 200,000 distinct CDR3 sequences, around 17% of them singletons. This material consisted of peripheral blood mononuclear cells (PBMCs), taken at new diagnosis, from a patient treated with antithyroid drugs. The receptors come from a female donor with Graves disease.

Comment on this clonotype: This probably arose from a read error, given a far larger clone one base away. Lacking the conserved final phenylalanine or tryptophan, this CDR3 likely reflects a read error. This rearrangement joins TRBV11-3 to TRBJ1-1; D may be TRBD1 (6 bases). This CDR3 region has 13 residues. Between the trimmed V and J ends, which lost 0 bases and 10 bases, there was a span of 12 bases. Germline V gives CDR1 SGHNT, CDR2 YENEEA. CDR3 bases: TGTGCCAGCAGCTTAGACGGGGGCGTCGGAGCTTTCTCT. Its translation is CASSLDGGVGAFS.

The chain joins TRBV6-9 to TRBJ2-7; unclear D gene. CDR1 is MNHGY, CDR2 SVAAGI, per germline. The CDR3 spans 18 residues. The germline V and J ends were trimmed by 3 bases and 2 bases, with 23 bases remaining between them. The CDR3 DNA sequence: TGTGCCAGCAGTTACTCCCTTCTGTCGGGTTTACCAACCTACGAGCAGTACTTC. It yields the protein CASSYSLLSGLPTYEQYF.

J is TRBJ1-2 and V is TRBV5-4, with D uncertain. The CDR3 extends over 13 amino acids. Trimming removed 1 base from V and 4 bases from J, with 8 bases in between. The germline CDR1 and CDR2 sequences are SGHNT and YYREEE (reference sequence). The CDR3 region has the DNA TGTGCCAGCAGCTTGCACGGTAGCTATGGCTACACCTTC. This codes for CASSLHGSYGYTF.

This clonotype was counted ten times or more. The rearrangement links TRBV6-1 to TRBJ2-7; D is possibly TRBD1 or TRBD2 (5 bases each). CDR3 length equals 11 residues. The germline gives CDR1 MNHNS, CDR2 SASEGT. V dropped 5 bases and J dropped 9 bases, with 11 bases sitting between them. CDR3 sequence (DNA): TGTGCCAGCAGTCGACAGAGCGGGCAGTACTTC. Amino acids: CASSRQSGQYF.

This clonotype has a count of ten or more. The gene calls are TRBV9 and TRBJ1-1, with TRBD1 matching 8 bases. Germline CDR1 and CDR2: SGDLS and YYNGEE. There are 15 residues in the CDR3. J gave up 6 bases and V 3 bases, and 10 bases lay outside the gene matches. The CDR3 region is CASSALPQGAPEAFF. As DNA, the CDR3 is TGTGCCAGCAGCGCCCTTCCTCAGGGGGCCCCTGAAGCTTTCTTT.

In regard to this clonotype: This may stem from a read error, because a much larger clone lies one nucleotide away. The V and J genes are TRBV28 and TRBJ2-6; D not resolved. CDR3 size: 16 residues. The germline V gene has CDR1 MDHEN and CDR2 SYDVKM. Trimming cost V 3 bases and J 2 bases, with 11 bases left between them. In DNA, the CDR3 is TGTGCCAGCAGTTTTTGGGGTGGGGCTGGGGCCAACGTCCTGACTTTC. This sequence encodes CASSFWGGAGANVLTF.

The chain has TRBV15 and TRBJ1-2, with TRBD1 matching 10 bases. The CDR3 extends over 14 amino acids. Germline CDR1 is LNHNV and CDR2 is YYDKDF (reference sequence). With 4 bases clipped from V and 5 bases from J, the junction kept 4 bases outside the gene matches. The CDR3 nucleotides are TGTGCCACCAGCAACCGGGACAGGGGTTATGGCTACACCTTC. The encoded protein is CATSNRDRGYGYTF. The complete variable domain, with remaining parts taken from reference TRBV15 and TRBJ1-2, reads DAMVIQNPRYQVTQFGKPVTLSCSQTLNHNVMYWYQQKSSQAPKLLFHYYDKDFNNEADTPDNFQSRRPNTSFCFLDIRSPGLGDTAMYLCATSNRDRGYGYTFGSGTRLTVV.

This clonotype was seen many times. The chain employs TRBV20-1 and TRBJ1-1; D perhaps matches TRBD1 (5 bases). CDR1 is DFQATT, CDR2 SNEGSKA, per germline (reference sequence). V was cut by 6 bases and J by 0 bases, with 11 bases left in between. This CDR3 comprises 13 residues. In DNA, the CDR3 is TGCAGTGCGCCGGGACGGCTGAACACTGAAGCTTTCTTT. Protein product: CSAPGRLNTEAFF.

This clonotype was seen at least ten times. The V call is TRBV19, the J call TRBJ1-1; D gene ambiguous. The CDR3 consists of 14 residues. V was shortened by 3 bases and J by 7 bases, with 15 bases between the two germline ends. CDR1 is LNHDA and CDR2 is SQIVND in the germline V gene (reference sequence). CDR3 coding DNA: TGTGCCAGTAGTATCCGGTGGAAAGGCGGTGAAGCTTTCTTT. It is translated as CASSIRWKGGEAFF. Full variable domain (rest looked up from reference TRBV19 and TRBJ1-1): DGGITQSPKYLFRKEGQNVTLSCEQNLNHDAMYWYRQDPGQGLRLIYYSQIVNDFQKGDIAEGYSVSREKKESFPLTVTSAQKNPTAFYLCASSIRWKGGEAFFGQGTRLTVV.

This clonotype was detected many times. This chain uses TRBV3-1 with TRBJ2-7; D gene ambiguous. The germline CDR1 and CDR2 sequences are LGHDT and YNNKEL (reference sequence). This CDR3 is built from 13 residues. Trimming took off 0 bases at V and 12 bases at J, with 15 bases between the two ends. The DNA of the CDR3 is TGTGCCAGCAGCCAAGAACCCCTCAGCCAACGGTACTTC. This gives the protein CASSQEPLSQRYF.

This clonotype was counted ten times or more. The rearrangement uses TRBV6-1 and TRBJ1-2; D is possibly TRBD1 (6 bases). The V gene's germline CDR1 is MNHNS and CDR2 SASEGT. Trimming cost V 5 bases and J 7 bases, with 14 bases left between them. The CDR3 runs to 13 residues. CDR3 DNA sequence: TGTGCCAGCAGTACCACAGGGCCGGCTGGCTACACCTTC. This translates into CASSTTGPAGYTF.

This clonotype was recorded many times. The rearrangement links TRBV30 to TRBJ2-7, with TRBD1 matching over 8 bases. Germline V CDR1 and CDR2: GTSNPN, SVGIG (reference sequence). CDR3 size: 15 residues. After removal of 5 bases from V and 5 bases from J, the junction contained 14 bases not matched to a gene. CDR3 nucleotide sequence: TGTGCCTGGGGCGGACAGGGAAAGGAATGGAACGAGCAGTACTTC. It encodes CAWGGQGKEWNEQYF. Complete variable domain (other parts from reference TRBV30 and TRBJ2-7): SQTIHQWPATLVQPVGSPLSLECTVEGTSNPNLYWYRQAAGRGLQLLFYSVGIGQISSEVPQNLSASRPQDRQFILSSKKLLLSDSGFYLCAWGGQGKEWNEQYFGPGTRLTVT.

This clonotype was found many times. The chain employs TRBV10-3 and TRBJ2-7; D gene unclear. The V and J ends lost 2 bases and 0 bases respectively, with 8 bases between them. The length of the CDR3 is 14 residues. Germline loops: CDR1 ENHRY, CDR2 SYGVKD. CDR3 in amino acids: CAISERVSSYEQYF. In nucleotides, the CDR3 is TGTGCCATCAGTGAGAGGGTAAGCTCCTACGAGCAGTACTTC.

The chain employs TRBV20-1 and TRBJ2-1, with 13 bases lining up with TRBD2. This CDR3 comprises 18 residues. The germline CDR1 and CDR2 sequences are DFQATT and SNEGSKA (reference sequence). V lost 2 bases, J lost 1 base, and 8 bases stayed unmatched. CDR3 residues: CSARPGLAGTGSYNEQFF. CDR3 nucleotides: TGCAGTGCTAGACCGGGACTAGCGGGAACAGGATCCTACAATGAGCAGTTCTTC.

This clonotype came up many times. The V gene is TRBV19, the J gene TRBJ2-1; D might be TRBD1 or TRBD2, each matching 5 bases. V lost 5 bases and J lost 7, with 12 bases in between. The CDR3 is 13 amino acids. Per germline, CDR1 LNHDA and CDR2 SQIVND (reference sequence). The CDR3 region is CASSRPGSNEQFF. The CDR3 DNA reads as TGTGCCAGTAGTCGCCCAGGGAGTAATGAGCAGTTCTTC.

CDR3 amino acids: CASSFLGASDEKLFF. The CDR3 nucleotides read TGTGCCAGCAGCTTTTTGGGGGCGTCTGATGAAAAACTGTTTTTT. The chain couples TRBV5-8 to TRBJ1-4, with D perhaps TRBD1 (6 bases). This CDR3 has 15 residues. Germline-derived CDR1 and CDR2 are SGHTS and YDEGEE. V lost 2 bases, J lost 6 bases, and 14 bases lay in between. The full variable domain, its missing parts supplied by reference TRBV5-8 and TRBJ1-4, is EAGVTQSPTHLIKTRGQQATLRCSPISGHTSVYWYQQALGLGLQFLLWYDEGEERNRGNFPPRFSGRQFPNYSSELNVNALELEDSALYLCASSFLGASDEKLFFGSGTQLSVL.

This clonotype was picked up many times. The chain employs TRBV7-2 and TRBJ2-7; possibly TRBD1 or TRBD2 for D (5 bases each). The germline V gene encodes CDR1 SGHTA and CDR2 FQGNSA. The ends were cut back, 2 bases at V and 7 bases at J, with 15 bases in the middle. The length of the CDR3 is 14 residues. The CDR3 DNA sequence: TGTGCCAGCAGCTTATCCGGGACCCCCGGGGAGCAGTACTTC. Translation gives CASSLSGTPGEQYF.

V usage is TRBV12-3 or TRBV12-4 and J usage is TRBJ1-1; no definite D call. V shed 5 bases and J shed 1 base, with 14 bases lying between them. CDR3 length equals 15 residues. DNA of the CDR3: TGTGCCAGCAGTCTCTTGGGTGGGGAGAACACTGAAGCTTTCTTT. Amino acids: CASSLLGGENTEAFF.

This clonotype was seen many times. V gene TRBV4-2 combines with J gene TRBJ2-5, with TRBD2 matching over 10 bases. The CDR3 consists of 16 residues. The J segment lost 2 bases and the V segment lost 0 bases, leaving 3 bases of the junction unmatched. The germline CDR1 and CDR2 sequences are LGHNA and YNFKEQ. The DNA for the CDR3 is TGTGCCAGCAGCCAAGAGCGAGCGGGAGGGCAAGAGACCCAGTACTTC. Encoded protein: CASSQERAGGQETQYF.

The table lists this clonotype with a count of one. The gene calls are TRBV2 and TRBJ2-5; 13 bases map to TRBD2. Germline V gene sequence: CDR1 SNHLY, CDR2 FYNNEI. The CDR3 is 18 amino acids. The V gene end was trimmed by 0 bases and the J gene end by 3 bases; junction bases not matched to a gene: 7. DNA for the CDR3: TGTGCCAGCAGTGAAGCAGGGGGACTAGCGGGAATTAAAGAGACCCAGTACTTC. This encodes CASSEAGGLAGIKETQYF.

This clonotype appeared many times. The V gene is TRBV12-3 or TRBV12-4, the J gene TRBJ1-2; 7 bases align to TRBD1. This CDR3 comprises 12 residues. J was trimmed by 6 bases and V by 7 bases; bases with no gene match: 5. CDR3 residues: CASTEGADGYTF. In DNA form, the CDR3 reads TGTGCCAGCACCGAGGGGGCTGATGGCTACACCTTC.